The 10 T cell receptor beta chains below come from one sample, sequenced in a study of blood T cell repertoires in COVID-19. Assay: immunoSEQ multiplex PCR; the TCRdb copy retains only in-frame clones and omits some. Of over 35,000 clones in the sample, approximately 91% were seen once. Sequences were obtained from peripheral blood. These receptor sequences come from a woman aged 25 to 39 in a cohort sampled during active COVID-19.

This chain links TRBV6-5 with TRBJ2-2, with D unresolved. The CDR3 consists of 14 residues. The V and J ends lost 6 bases and 1 base respectively, with 9 bases between them. Germline V gives CDR1 MNHEY, CDR2 SVGAGI. CDR3 region: CASRRTENTGELFF. The CDR3 DNA reads as TGTGCCAGCAGACGAACAGAGAACACCGGGGAGCTGTTTTTT.

This sequence joins TRBV2 and TRBJ1-5, with D unclear. Germline V gene lookup returns CDR1 SNHLY and CDR2 FYNNEI. The V gene lost 4 bases and the J gene lost 6 bases, with 10 bases spanning the gap. CDR3 length: 13 residues. The CDR3 sequence is CASSAGRAQPQHF. For the CDR3, the DNA is TGTGCCAGCAGTGCTGGGAGGGCTCAGCCCCAGCATTTT.

The rearrangement joins TRBV7-9 to TRBJ2-7; 10 bases match TRBD2. Germline V CDR1 and CDR2: SEHNR, FQNEAQ (reference sequence). The J segment lost 1 base and the V segment lost 3 bases, leaving 3 bases of the junction unmatched. The CDR3 sequence is 15 residues long. CDR3 in DNA: TGTGCCAGCAGCTTGTGGACTAGCGGTTCCTACGAGCAGTACTTC. Its protein product is CASSLWTSGSYEQYF.

V usage is TRBV24-1 and J usage is TRBJ2-1; D unresolved. CDR3 length: 15 residues. V was clipped by 3 bases and J by 0 bases, with 8 bases between them. Germline CDR1 and CDR2: KGHDR and SFDVKD. The chain's CDR3 is CATSDVPGSYNEQFF. In nucleotides, the CDR3 is TGTGCCACCAGTGATGTCCCGGGCTCCTACAATGAGCAGTTCTTC.

This clone was recorded once. The chain is built from TRBV5-1 and TRBJ2-1, with a possible D match to TRBD2 (6 bases). The ends were cut back, 3 bases at V and 6 bases at J, with 16 bases in the middle. Per the germline V gene, CDR1 is SGHRS and CDR2 is YFSETQ. This CDR3 has 15 amino acids. The CDR3 loop reads CASSSSDYRLNEQFF. The CDR3 bases are TGCGCCAGCAGCTCGTCGGACTATCGACTCAATGAGCAGTTCTTC.

This CDR3 reads CASSEGSYEQYF. CDR3 sequence (DNA): TGTGCCAGCAGTGAAGGCAGTTACGAGCAGTACTTC. The chain joins TRBV2 to TRBJ2-7, with D uncertain. V was shortened by 1 base and J by 4 bases, with 5 bases between the two germline ends. The CDR3 extends over 12 amino acids. Germline loops: CDR1 SNHLY, CDR2 FYNNEI.

The genes are TRBV6-5 and TRBJ2-7; 10 positions agree with TRBD2. CDR3 size: 12 residues. Germline CDR1 is MNHEY and CDR2 is SVGAGI. V lost 6 bases, J lost 7 bases, and 3 bases stayed unmatched. CDR3 in amino acids: CASRGLAREQYF. In DNA form, the CDR3 reads TGTGCCAGCAGGGGACTAGCGCGGGAGCAGTACTTC.

The chain carries TRBV10-3 and TRBJ1-6, with TRBD1 identical over 7 bases. There are 14 residues in the CDR3. Germline-derived CDR1 and CDR2 are ENHRY and SYGVKD. After removal of 6 bases from V and 7 bases from J, the junction contained 6 bases not matched to a gene. The CDR3 DNA follows: TGTGCCATCAGGACGCAGGGGGAAAATTCACCCCTCCACTTT. It specifies CAIRTQGENSPLHF.

This sequence joins TRBV18 and TRBJ1-1; perhaps TRBD1 as D (5 bases). Germline V gene sequence: CDR1 KGHSH, CDR2 LQKENI. Trimming removed 3 bases from V and 1 base from J, with 12 bases in between. The length of the CDR3 is 15 residues. CDR3 DNA: TGTGCCAGCTCACCGCCGGGCAGGGCGAACACTGAAGCTTTCTTT. Translated: CASSPPGRANTEAFF.

The sample holds one count of this clone. This rearrangement joins TRBV7-9 to TRBJ2-2; the match to TRBD2 covers 7 bases. The germline CDR1 and CDR2 sequences are SEHNR and FQNEAQ (reference sequence). This CDR3 is 15 amino acids long. J gave up 5 bases and V 5 bases, and 8 bases lay outside the gene matches. The DNA for the CDR3 is TGTGCCAGCAGCATCCGACTAGCAGGTACCGGGGAGCTGTTTTTT. Protein product: CASSIRLAGTGELFF.